This TCR beta chain was recorded in a study of a mutant IDH1 vaccine in newly diagnosed glioma. Using immunoSEQ multiplex PCR, the repertoire was profiled, and TCRdb retains in-frame clones only, with some absent. Of about 28,000 clones in the sample, 80% to 90% are singletons; the top ten hold 15% to 25%. Time point meaning: week 5, during vaccination. A 20-mer mutant IDH1 peptide at 300 ug was injected subcutaneously with topical imiquimod. For this clone: Its antigen is still unknown.

The CDR3 totals 17 residues. V was cut by 0 bases and J by 6 bases, with 17 bases left in between. CDR1 is MGHRA, CDR2 YSYEKL, per germline. This specimen was PBMCs, taken from a glioma patient whose treatment included an IDH1 peptide vaccine. The sequence was collected from a man aged 18 to 35 with glioma. This sequence joins TRBV4-1 and TRBJ2-2; D perhaps matches TRBD2 (6 bases). The CDR3 bases are TGCGCCAGCAGCCAAGAAGGGACTTTAGTGGGACCCGGGGAGCTGTTTTTT. Amino acids: CASSQEGTLVGPGELFF.